This T cell receptor beta chain was recovered during a study of identical twins. A universal primer site was created by template switching, with the cDNA bearing unique molecular identifiers. MiXCR, run by TCRdb on the 5' RACE reads, gives a single entry per CDR3 protein. The data contain hundreds of thousands of distinct CDR3 sequences, more than 9% of them seen just once; the ten biggest clones take up 1.5% to 2%. Study findings and constraints: Insertion counts were lower in abundant cord blood beta clonotypes, a trend that memory repertoires did not show. Zero-insertion analyses might be partly confounded by invariant T cells like MAIT and iNKT. There was more out-of-frame TCR alpha sharing in monozygotic twins than models estimated.

Germline V gives CDR1 SGHRS, CDR2 YFSETQ. Trimming left V 3 bases short and J 4 bases short, with 13 bases between. The CDR3 has 15 residues. This clonotype was found a few times. What it binds is unknown. A further study also used this sample, focusing on yellow fever vaccine responses in identical twins.

Input material: PBMCs. The clonotype comes from a woman aged 18-30 years in good health. V gene TRBV5-1 combines with J gene TRBJ2-2; D perhaps matches TRBD2 (6 bases). The CDR3 coding sequence is TGCGCCAGCAGCTCACTAGCCGCAGGCACCGGGGAGCTGTTTTTT. Its protein is CASSSLAAGTGELFF.